The rows below give T cell receptor beta chains drawn from one sample of a study of blood T cells in healthy people across ages. Using its own MiXCR run on the 5' RACE reads, TCRdb lists one record per CDR3 protein. There are approximately 730,000 distinct CDR3 sequences in the sample; around 40% occur only once, and 20% to 25% lies in the top ten. The sequenced material came from blood. These receptors were taken from a woman aged 55-75 years in good health. Each CDR3 is given with its conserved first and last residue. Fields, in order: J gene, D gene, V gene, clone size, CDR3 protein, CDR3 DNA. D genes are given only for firm matches. The size of a clone is reported for some rows only, either as once, few or many, or as a class for expanded clones.

TRBJ1-2 - TRBV4-1 - CASSQDPRTERSNYGYTF TGCGCCAGCAGCCAAGATCCTCGGACAGAAAGAAGTAACTATGGCTACACCTTC
TRBJ2-1 TRBD2 TRBV11-2 once CASSLGGGDHEQFF TGTGCCAGCAGCCTCGGGGGGGGTGACCATGAGCAGTTCTTC
TRBJ2-6 - TRBV2 few CASEQGTGANVLTF TGTGCCTCCGAGCAAGGTACTGGGGCCAACGTCCTGACTTTC
TRBJ2-7 TRBD2 TRBV7-9 - CASSPGSGSLYEQYF TGTGCCAGCAGCCCCGGTAGCGGGAGTCTCTACGAGCAGTACTTC
TRBJ1-5 - TRBV6-2/TRBV6-3 few CASSYSGAQYQPQHF TGTGCCAGCAGTTACTCGGGGGCACAGTACCAGCCCCAGCATTTT
TRBJ2-7 - TRBV27 - CASSLSSQELYEQYF TGTGCCAGCAGCTTATCATCGCAAGAACTCTACGAGCAGTACTTC
TRBJ2-1 TRBD2 TRBV29-1 - CSVEGRGGDYEQFF TGCAGCGTTGAAGGGCGGGGGGGCGACTATGAGCAGTTCTTC
TRBJ2-1 - TRBV11-2 - CASSLGTWDEQFF TGTGCCAGCAGCTTAGGAACGTGGGACGAGCAGTTCTTC
TRBJ2-2 TRBD1 TRBV6-6 few CASGRGRAGELFF TGTGCCAGTGGAAGGGGGCGAGCCGGGGAGCTGTTTTTT
TRBJ2-7 - TRBV7-2 - CASSLVGLFTYEQYF TGTGCCAGCAGCTTAGTCGGACTATTCACCTACGAGCAGTACTTC
TRBJ2-1 TRBD2 TRBV5-1 few CASSLAKTSGQYNEQFF TGCGCCAGCAGCTTGGCCAAGACTAGCGGGCAATACAATGAGCAGTTCTTC
TRBJ2-7 - TRBV6-1 - CASSDGGPVGGRSYEQYF TGTGCCAGCAGCGACGGGGGGCCGGTGGGGGGACGGTCCTACGAGCAGTACTTC
TRBJ2-7 - TRBV28 - CASSPGGMTYEQYF TGTGCCAGCAGTCCGGGCGGGATGACCTACGAGCAGTACTTC
TRBJ2-3 - TRBV28 - CASSLLPPDTQYF TGTGCCAGCAGTTTATTACCCCCAGATACGCAGTATTTT
TRBJ1-1 TRBD1 TRBV6-2/TRBV6-3 - CASRTGGYTEAFF TGTGCCAGCAGGACAGGGGGCTACACTGAAGCTTTCTTT
TRBJ2-1 TRBD2 TRBV5-1 - CASGLDLAGGLNEQFF TGCGCCAGCGGCTTGGATCTAGCGGGGGGGCTCAATGAGCAGTTCTTC
TRBJ2-1 TRBD1 TRBV19 few CASSIGPPGQGRGNEQFF TGTGCCAGTAGTATAGGCCCCCCGGGACAGGGGCGCGGGAATGAGCAGTTCTTC
TRBJ2-7 - TRBV9 - CASSPATRYEQYF TGTGCCAGCAGCCCAGCGACTAGGTACGAGCAGTACTTC
TRBJ2-5 - TRBV14 - CASSQILSRKETQYF TGTGCCAGCAGCCAAATACTTTCCCGAAAAGAGACCCAGTACTTC
TRBJ1-1 - TRBV7-8 - CASSLRRTGTVNTEAFF TGTGCCAGCAGCTTAAGAAGAACCGGGACGGTGAACACTGAAGCTTTCTTT
TRBJ2-5 TRBD1 TRBV7-9 - CASSLVGTGLRETQYF TGTGCCAGCAGCTTAGTCGGGACAGGGTTACGAGAGACCCAGTACTTC
TRBJ1-6 - TRBV7-9 few CASSPQGIGNSPLHF TGTGCCAGCAGCCCCCAGGGGATCGGTAATTCACCCCTCCACTTT
TRBJ2-2 - TRBV19 - CASSIEGRLNGELFF TGTGCCAGTAGTATAGAAGGCAGACTAAACGGGGAGCTGTTTTTT
TRBJ1-5 - TRBV28 - CASSTQGGNQPQHF TGTGCCAGCAGCACACAGGGTGGCAATCAGCCCCAGCATTTT
TRBJ2-5 - TRBV2 - CASSERESGTQYF TGTGCCAGCAGTGAACGCGAGTCAGGGACCCAGTACTTC
TRBJ2-5 - TRBV5-1 few CASSLSGGRQETQYF TGCGCCAGCAGCTTGTCCGGGGGCCGCCAAGAGACCCAGTACTTC
TRBJ1-6 - TRBV4-3 - CASSQTTATPLHF TGCGCCAGCAGCCAAACGACAGCTACACCCCTCCACTTT
TRBJ2-7 - TRBV11-2 - CASSLDVGAGSYEQYF TGTGCCAGCAGCTTAGATGTGGGAGCGGGTTCCTACGAGCAGTACTTC
TRBJ2-5 - TRBV11-1 few CASSLGQKGETQYF TGTGCCAGCAGCTTAGGACAAAAGGGGGAGACCCAGTACTTC
TRBJ2-3 - TRBV2 - CASSEDTGNTQYF TGTGCCAGCAGTGAAGATACAGGGAATACGCAGTATTTT
TRBJ2-1 TRBD2 TRBV6-2/TRBV6-3 few CASSYTGLALLDEQFF TGTGCCAGCAGTTACACAGGACTAGCCCTACTCGATGAGCAGTTCTTC